A selection of T cell receptor beta chains follows, all from one sample in a study of T cells after posttransplantation cyclophosphamide. Clones were sequenced by immunoSEQ multiplex PCR, and TCRdb holds only the in-frame ones, with some missing. This table holds about 38,000 clones with no singletons; the top ten claim 5.9%. Sequenced material: PBMCs. The origin of the receptors is a man between 25 and 39 years old in good health and a related stem cell transplant donor. The CDR3 runs from the conserved cysteine through the conserved F or W. The D gene is left open where the match is weak. The size entry is marked missing in some rows and otherwise reads once, few, many or a size class.

abundance: many; v_gene: TRBV19; d_gene: TRBD2; j_gene: TRBJ2-4; CDR3nt: TGTGCCAGTAGTCTAAAGACCAGGGAGGGGGCCAAAAACATTCAGTACTTC; CDR3aa: CASSLKTREGAKNIQYF
abundance: few; v_gene: TRBV15; d_gene: -; j_gene: TRBJ1-1; CDR3nt: TGTGCCACCAGCACCCCCTCGGGGGGCATGAACACTGAAGCTTTCTTT; CDR3aa: CATSTPSGGMNTEAFF
abundance: few; v_gene: TRBV12-3/TRBV12-4; d_gene: TRBD1; j_gene: TRBJ1-2; CDR3nt: TGTGCCAGCAGTTTAGCGGGTGACAGGGGTTCTTTTGGCTACACCTTC; CDR3aa: CASSLAGDRGSFGYTF
abundance: many; v_gene: TRBV13; d_gene: -; j_gene: TRBJ2-2; CDR3nt: TGTGCCAGCAGATTCCACCTCTTTCAGGGGGAGCTGTTTTTT; CDR3aa: CASRFHLFQGELFF
abundance: -; v_gene: TRBV6-2/TRBV6-3; d_gene: -; j_gene: TRBJ1-2; CDR3nt: TGTGCCAGCAAGAGGGGCGGCTATGGCTACACCTTC; CDR3aa: CASKRGGYGYTF
abundance: few; v_gene: TRBV5-1; d_gene: TRBD2; j_gene: TRBJ2-2; CDR3nt: TGCGCCAGCAGCTCCCTGGGACTAGCAGGCGGGGAGCTGTTTTTT; CDR3aa: CASSSLGLAGGELFF
abundance: many; v_gene: TRBV11-3; d_gene: TRBD2; j_gene: TRBJ2-3; CDR3nt: TGTGCCAGCAGCCCAAGCGGGGGCCCAGATACGCAGTATTTT; CDR3aa: CASSPSGGPDTQYF
abundance: many; v_gene: TRBV7-6; d_gene: -; j_gene: TRBJ2-5; CDR3nt: TGTGCCAGCAGCTTAAAAGCGTACCAAGAGACCCAGTACTTC; CDR3aa: CASSLKAYQETQYF
abundance: many; v_gene: TRBV12-3/TRBV12-4; d_gene: TRBD1; j_gene: TRBJ2-6; CDR3nt: TGTGCCAGCAGGAAGGGACAGGGGGCGTCTGGGGCCAACGTCCTGACTTTC; CDR3aa: CASRKGQGASGANVLTF
abundance: many; v_gene: TRBV12-3/TRBV12-4; d_gene: TRBD1; j_gene: TRBJ2-1; CDR3nt: TGTGCCAGCAGTTTTGGACAGGGTGCCTCTAATGAGCAGTTCTTC; CDR3aa: CASSFGQGASNEQFF
abundance: -; v_gene: TRBV25-1; d_gene: -; j_gene: TRBJ1-6; CDR3nt: TGTGCCAGCAGGGACAGCTATAATTCACCCCTCCACTTT; CDR3aa: CASRDSYNSPLHF
abundance: many; v_gene: TRBV2; d_gene: -; j_gene: TRBJ2-5; CDR3nt: TGTGCCAGCAGTGTGGGGGCAAGGCGGGAGACCCAGTACTTC; CDR3aa: CASSVGARRETQYF
abundance: many; v_gene: TRBV5-8; d_gene: TRBD1; j_gene: TRBJ1-1; CDR3nt: TGTGCCAGCAGCCGGGACAGGGGGGGGACTGAAGCTTTCTTT; CDR3aa: CASSRDRGGTEAFF
abundance: -; v_gene: TRBV5-6; d_gene: -; j_gene: TRBJ1-1; CDR3nt: TGTGCCAGCAGCCTGCGGGGGATTGAAGCTTTCTTT; CDR3aa: CASSLRGIEAFF
abundance: many; v_gene: TRBV25-1; d_gene: TRBD1; j_gene: TRBJ2-3; CDR3nt: TGTGCCAGCAGTGAGCTTGACAGGGTCAGCACAGATACGCAGTATTTT; CDR3aa: CASSELDRVSTDTQYF
abundance: many; v_gene: TRBV6-1; d_gene: TRBD2; j_gene: TRBJ2-7; CDR3nt: TGTGCCAGCATAATTCAGCGGGGCTCCTACGAGCAGTACTTC; CDR3aa: CASIIQRGSYEQYF
abundance: many; v_gene: TRBV19; d_gene: TRBD1; j_gene: TRBJ2-7; CDR3nt: TGTGCCAGTAGTATAAGACAGGGGAGCTCCTACGAGCAGTACTTC; CDR3aa: CASSIRQGSSYEQYF
abundance: many; v_gene: TRBV12-3/TRBV12-4; d_gene: -; j_gene: TRBJ1-4; CDR3nt: TGTGCCAGCAGAAAAGGACGGGACTGGAGGACTAGTAATGAAAAACTGTTTTTT; CDR3aa: CASRKGRDWRTSNEKLFF
abundance: many; v_gene: TRBV6-2/TRBV6-3; d_gene: TRBD1; j_gene: TRBJ2-7; CDR3nt: TGTGCCAGCTCCTCAGGGGGTCTCCACTCCGGCGAGCAGTACTTC; CDR3aa: CASSSGGLHSGEQYF
abundance: -; v_gene: TRBV24-1; d_gene: TRBD1; j_gene: TRBJ2-5; CDR3nt: TGTGCCACCAGTGATTCAAGACAGGGAAGCGAGACCCAGTACTTC; CDR3aa: CATSDSRQGSETQYF
abundance: few; v_gene: TRBV7-8; d_gene: -; j_gene: TRBJ2-3; CDR3nt: TGTGCCAGCAGCTTTAAAAGGGCAGGGTCTACAGATACGCAGTATTTT; CDR3aa: CASSFKRAGSTDTQYF
abundance: many; v_gene: TRBV24-1; d_gene: -; j_gene: TRBJ2-7; CDR3nt: TGTGCCACCAGTGATTTGGTTGGGGCTTGCCACGAGCAGTACTTC; CDR3aa: CATSDLVGACHEQYF
abundance: many; v_gene: TRBV10-3; d_gene: TRBD1; j_gene: TRBJ2-7; CDR3nt: TGTGCCACCCACGGACAGGAAACGGGCGAGCAGTACTTC; CDR3aa: CATHGQETGEQYF
abundance: few; v_gene: TRBV9; d_gene: TRBD2; j_gene: TRBJ2-1; CDR3nt: TGTGCCAGCAGCGTAGCCCTAGCGGGGACCAATGAGCAGTTCTTC; CDR3aa: CASSVALAGTNEQFF
abundance: few; v_gene: TRBV5-4; d_gene: TRBD2; j_gene: TRBJ2-5; CDR3nt: TGTGCCAGCAGCTTACCCCTAGCGGGGGGGCGGGAGACCCAGTACTTC; CDR3aa: CASSLPLAGGRETQYF
abundance: many; v_gene: TRBV6-1; d_gene: TRBD2; j_gene: TRBJ2-1; CDR3nt: TGTGCCAGCACTCTCAGGGCTAGCGGGGAGAATGAGCAGTTCTTC; CDR3aa: CASTLRASGENEQFF
abundance: many; v_gene: TRBV6-1; d_gene: -; j_gene: TRBJ1-1; CDR3nt: TGTGCCAGCGAGTTGTCGGGCACTGAAGCTTTCTTT; CDR3aa: CASELSGTEAFF
abundance: few; v_gene: TRBV6-2/TRBV6-3; d_gene: -; j_gene: TRBJ1-1; CDR3nt: TGTGCCAGCAGTCTAGGGGAGAACACTCAAGCTTTCTTT; CDR3aa: CASSLGENTQAFF
abundance: few; v_gene: TRBV7-9; d_gene: -; j_gene: TRBJ1-5; CDR3nt: TGTGCCAGCAGCTCAGGCAGTCGGCCCCAGCATTTT; CDR3aa: CASSSGSRPQHF